What follows are 13 T cell receptor beta chains derived from one specimen sequenced in a study of blood T cell repertoires in COVID-19 (dated by TCRdb to the early 2020s). Library preparation was by the immunoSEQ multiplex PCR assay. Held by TCRdb, this immuneACCESS table contains in-frame sequences only and omits some clones. Under half of the omission traces to an unresolved V gene where checked; the cause of the rest is unknown. Within this sample are roughly 160,000 clones, with approximately 83% of them counted one time only. The top ten hold roughly 1.9% of the sample. Sequenced input: peripheral blood. These receptor sequences come from a woman older than 75 with acute or convalescent COVID-19.

The chain joins TRBV6-2 or TRBV6-3 to TRBJ2-1; D is uncertain. Looked up from germline, CDR1 is MNHEY and CDR2 is SVGEGT. Trimming cost V 5 bases and J 4 bases, with 21 bases left between them. This CDR3 is 17 amino acids long. The CDR3, as DNA: TGTGCCAGCAGTACACTCATGCCCAGCGTTTATTACAATGAGCAGTTCTTC. It translates to CASSTLMPSVYYNEQFF.

The rearrangement uses TRBV27 and TRBJ2-7; 8 positions agree with TRBD2. This CDR3 has 13 residues. V shed 5 bases and J 9 bases; nucleotides not matched to a gene: 9. In germline, CDR1 is MNHEY, CDR2 SMNVEV (reference sequence). The CDR3 loop reads CASSPTGLAWQYF. CDR3 sequence (DNA): TGTGCCAGCAGTCCAACCGGACTAGCATGGCAGTACTTC.

V is TRBV19 and J is TRBJ1-2; 8 bases agree with TRBD1. CDR1 and CDR2 (germline): LNHDA, SQIVND (reference sequence). V lost 7 bases to trimming and J lost 3 bases; unmatched junction nucleotides: 19. There are 18 residues in the CDR3. In DNA form, the CDR3 reads TGTGCCAGTACTTTATGGGACAGGCAAAGGAAACAGGACTATGGCTACACCTTC. Its protein product is CASTLWDRQRKQDYGYTF.

The chain couples TRBV5-1 to TRBJ2-2; D is possibly TRBD2 (6 bases). The length of the CDR3 is 16 residues. The V gene lost 1 base and the J gene lost 7 bases, with 17 bases spanning the gap. The germline CDR1 and CDR2 sequences are SGHRS and YFSETQ. The CDR3 here is CASSLSVGGVRGELFF. The CDR3 nucleotides are TGCGCCAGCAGCTTGAGTGTGGGAGGAGTGCGCGGGGAGCTGTTTTTT.

The chain links TRBV11-2 to TRBJ1-5; possibly TRBD1 for D (5 bases). The V gene lost 1 base and the J gene lost 6 bases, with 7 bases spanning the gap. There are 13 residues in the CDR3. Germline V gives CDR1 SGHAT, CDR2 FQNNGV. The CDR3 sequence: CASSLAGVQPQHF. CDR3 DNA: TGTGCCAGCAGCTTAGCGGGGGTTCAGCCCCAGCATTTT.

This clone was counted between two and nine times. The rearrangement links TRBV10-3 to TRBJ2-7; TRBD1 aligns across 8 bases. CDR1 and CDR2 (germline): ENHRY, SYGVKD. The CDR3 totals 15 residues. J was trimmed by 0 bases and V by 2 bases; bases with no gene match: 3. CDR3 sequence (DNA): TGTGCCATCAGTGAGGGGACAGGAAACTCCTACGAGCAGTACTTC. Translation gives CAISEGTGNSYEQYF.

This rearrangement joins TRBV19 to TRBJ1-6; a weak D match, TRBD1 (6 bases). V shed 5 bases and J shed 11 bases, with 10 bases lying between them. The germline V gene encodes CDR1 LNHDA and CDR2 SQIVND (reference sequence). CDR3 size: 12 residues. The CDR3 loop is CASSEQGPPLHF. The DNA for the CDR3 is TGTGCCAGTAGTGAACAGGGCCCACCCCTCCACTTT. Full variable domain (rest looked up from reference TRBV19 and TRBJ1-6): DGGITQSPKYLFRKEGQNVTLSCEQNLNHDAMYWYRQDPGQGLRLIYYSQIVNDFQKGDIAEGYSVSREKKESFPLTVTSAQKNPTAFYLCASSEQGPPLHFGNGTRLTVT.

V gene TRBV19 combines with J gene TRBJ2-1; 7 nucleotides align to TRBD2. J was trimmed by 6 bases and V by 4 bases; bases with no gene match: 21. The CDR3 sequence is 19 residues long. CDR1 LNHDA and CDR2 SQIVND come from the germline V gene (reference sequence). The CDR3 DNA reads TGTGCCAGTAGTACCCTAATTCAGGGAGGGCTAAGAAGGATCAATGAGCAGTTCTTC. Protein sequence: CASSTLIQGGLRRINEQFF.

The chain carries TRBV9 and TRBJ1-4; a weak D match, TRBD1 (6 bases). The CDR3 runs to 17 residues. The V and J ends lost 4 bases and 5 bases respectively, with 21 bases between them. Per germline, CDR1 SGDLS and CDR2 YYNGEE. CDR3 nucleotide sequence: TGTGCCAGCAGCCGGATTGGGGGCGCATATAGAAATGAAAAACTGTTTTTT. The encoded protein is CASSRIGGAYRNEKLFF.

V usage is TRBV30 and J usage is TRBJ1-6; D is unresolved. Germline V CDR1 and CDR2: GTSNPN, SVGIG (reference sequence). The CDR3 has 15 residues. V shed 3 bases and J shed 0 bases, with 9 bases lying between them. The CDR3 sequence is CAWRTRSSYNSPLHF. Here the CDR3 DNA reads TGTGCCTGGAGAACCCGGAGCTCCTATAATTCACCCCTCCACTTT. Supplemented by reference TRBV30 and TRBJ1-6, the full variable domain reads SQTIHQWPATLVQPVGSPLSLECTVEGTSNPNLYWYRQAAGRGLQLLFYSVGIGQISSEVPQNLSASRPQDRQFILSSKKLLLSDSGFYLCAWRTRSSYNSPLHFGNGTRLTVT.

This sequence joins TRBV18 and TRBJ2-7; 10 positions agree with TRBD2. This CDR3 has 18 amino acids. V lost 1 base, J lost 5 bases, and 14 bases stayed unmatched. Germline V lookup: CDR1 KGHSH, CDR2 LQKENI. The CDR3 coding sequence is TGTGCCAGCTCACCACGGGGACTAGCGATCTCCGGGACGAACGAGCAGTACTTC. It encodes CASSPRGLAISGTNEQYF.

The table lists this clone with many counts. The chain employs TRBV6-5 and TRBJ2-3, with no clear D. Germline CDR1 and CDR2: MNHEY and SVGAGI. V lost 10 bases and J 5 bases, leaving 10 bases between the germline ends. This CDR3 is built from 11 residues. The CDR3 nucleotides read TGTGCCACCTCAGGTGGAGATACGCAGTATTTT. It yields the protein CATSGGDTQYF.

The chain joins TRBV5-1 to TRBJ2-2, with D uncertain. V lost 6 bases to trimming and J lost 8 bases, with 11 bases between them. CDR1 SGHRS and CDR2 YFSETQ come from the germline V gene. CDR3 length: 12 amino acids. CDR3 sequence: CASNLEAGELFF. The CDR3 region has the DNA TGCGCCAGCAACCTCGAAGCGGGGGAGCTGTTTTTT.